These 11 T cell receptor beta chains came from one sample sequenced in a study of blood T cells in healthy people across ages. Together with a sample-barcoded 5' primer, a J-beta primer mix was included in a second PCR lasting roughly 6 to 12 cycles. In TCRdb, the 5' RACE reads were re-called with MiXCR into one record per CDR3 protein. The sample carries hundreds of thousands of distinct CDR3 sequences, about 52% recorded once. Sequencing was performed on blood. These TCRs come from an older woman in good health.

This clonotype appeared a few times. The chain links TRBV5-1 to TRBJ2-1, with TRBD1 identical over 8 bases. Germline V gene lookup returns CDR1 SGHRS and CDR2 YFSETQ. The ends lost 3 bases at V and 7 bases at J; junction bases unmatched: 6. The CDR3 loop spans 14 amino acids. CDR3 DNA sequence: TGCGCCAGCAGCTCCCAGGGGGCGCGTAATGAGCAGTTCTTC. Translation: CASSSQGARNEQFF.

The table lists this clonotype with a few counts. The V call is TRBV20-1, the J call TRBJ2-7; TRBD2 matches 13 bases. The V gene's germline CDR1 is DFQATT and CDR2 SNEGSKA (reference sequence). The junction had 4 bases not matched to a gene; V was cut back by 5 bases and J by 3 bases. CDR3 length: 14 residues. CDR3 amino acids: CSAPRTSGSYEQYF. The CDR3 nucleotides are TGCAGTGCTCCTCGGACTAGCGGGAGCTACGAGCAGTACTTC.

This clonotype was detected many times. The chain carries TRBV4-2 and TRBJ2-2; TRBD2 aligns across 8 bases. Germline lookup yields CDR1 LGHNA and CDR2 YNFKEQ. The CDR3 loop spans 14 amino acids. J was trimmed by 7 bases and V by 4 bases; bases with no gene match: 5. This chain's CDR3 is CASSPAGAGGELFF. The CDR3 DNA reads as TGTGCCAGCAGCCCAGCGGGAGCGGGCGGGGAGCTGTTTTTT.

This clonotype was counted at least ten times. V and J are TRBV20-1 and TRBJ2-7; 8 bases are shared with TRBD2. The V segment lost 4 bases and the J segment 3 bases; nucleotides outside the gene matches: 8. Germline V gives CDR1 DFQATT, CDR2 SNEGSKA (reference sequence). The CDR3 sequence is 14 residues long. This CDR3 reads CSANPLAGGYEQYF. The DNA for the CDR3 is TGCAGTGCTAACCCCCTTGCGGGAGGCTACGAGCAGTACTTC.

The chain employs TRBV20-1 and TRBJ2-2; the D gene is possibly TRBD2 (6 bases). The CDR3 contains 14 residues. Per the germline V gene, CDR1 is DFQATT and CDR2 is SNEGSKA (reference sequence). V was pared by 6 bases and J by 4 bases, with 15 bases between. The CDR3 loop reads CSAKKGLLTGELFF. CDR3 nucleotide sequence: TGCAGTGCAAAGAAGGGACTTCTCACCGGGGAGCTGTTTTTT.

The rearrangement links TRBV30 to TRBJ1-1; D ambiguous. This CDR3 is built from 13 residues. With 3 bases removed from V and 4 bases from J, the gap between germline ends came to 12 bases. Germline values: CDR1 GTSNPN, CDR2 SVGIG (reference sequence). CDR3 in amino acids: CAWRYRRGTEAFF. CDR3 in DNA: TGTGCCTGGAGGTACCGGCGCGGCACTGAAGCTTTCTTT.

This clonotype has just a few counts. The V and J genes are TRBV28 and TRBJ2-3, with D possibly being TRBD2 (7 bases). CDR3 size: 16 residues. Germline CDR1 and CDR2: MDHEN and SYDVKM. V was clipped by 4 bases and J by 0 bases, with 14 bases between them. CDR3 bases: TGTGCCAGCAGTTCCACGGGGGGCGGAAGCACAGATACGCAGTATTTT. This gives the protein CASSSTGGGSTDTQYF.

The CDR3 nucleotides are TGTGCCAGCACCCAGGGTTGGTTTGATGAGCAGTTCTTC. Translating gives CASTQGWFDEQFF. The rearrangement uses TRBV6-2 or TRBV6-3 and TRBJ2-1; possible D gene TRBD1, 5 bases. Deletions cut 7 bases from V and 8 bases from J, with 15 bases between. CDR3 length: 13 residues. Germline CDR1 is MNHEY and CDR2 is SVGEGT.

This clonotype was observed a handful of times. The CDR3 coding sequence is TGCAGTGCCCAACGGGGGCCGGAGCAGTCGTACTTC. As protein: CSAQRGPEQSYF. The chain combines TRBV20-1 with TRBJ2-4, with D possibly called TRBD1 or TRBD2 (6 bases each). Trimming took off 6 bases at V and 15 bases at J, with 21 bases between the two ends. CDR3 length: 12 amino acids. Germline V lookup: CDR1 DFQATT, CDR2 SNEGSKA (reference sequence).

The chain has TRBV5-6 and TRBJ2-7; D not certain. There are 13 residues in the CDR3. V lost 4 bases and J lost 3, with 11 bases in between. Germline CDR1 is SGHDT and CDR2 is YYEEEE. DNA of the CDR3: TGTGCCAGCAGCGGCCGGGCCTTCTACGAGCAGTACTTC. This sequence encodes CASSGRAFYEQYF.

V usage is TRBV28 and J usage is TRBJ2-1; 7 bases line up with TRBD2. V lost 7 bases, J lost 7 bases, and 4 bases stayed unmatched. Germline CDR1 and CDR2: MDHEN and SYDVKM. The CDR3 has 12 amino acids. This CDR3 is CASTRERNEQFF. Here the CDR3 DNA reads TGTGCCAGCACGCGGGAGAGAAATGAGCAGTTCTTC.